The next 27 T cell receptor beta chains were all read from a single sample in a study of blood T cells in healthy people across ages. It was with a sample-barcoded 5' primer and a J-beta primer mix that a second PCR of about 6 to 12 cycles was run. From the 5' RACE reads, TCRdb called clonotypes with MiXCR, one entry per CDR3 protein. The sample contains 700,000 to 900,000 distinct CDR3 sequences, roughly 53% of which appear only once. Sequencing was performed on blood. The receptors come from a man aged 80 or over in good health.

V usage is TRBV3-1 and J usage is TRBJ2-3, with a tentative D call TRBD2 (6 bases). The germline V gene has CDR1 LGHDT and CDR2 YNNKEL (reference sequence). The CDR3 consists of 14 residues. Between the trimmed V and J ends, which lost 5 bases and 14 bases, there was a span of 23 bases. The CDR3 here is CASSSAGQHRYAYF. In nucleotides, the CDR3 is TGTGCCAGCAGCTCGGCGGGGCAGCACAGATACGCGTATTTT.

The rearrangement joins TRBV4-1 to TRBJ1-2; TRBD1 is a possible D gene (5 bases). Germline V gene data show CDR1 as MGHRA and CDR2 as YSYEKL. The CDR3 is 15 residues long. V lost 3 bases, J lost 4 bases, and 15 bases lay in between. This chain's CDR3 is CASSQVSGSAYGYTF. The DNA of the CDR3 is TGCGCCAGCAGCCAGGTTTCAGGGTCCGCCTATGGCTACACCTTC.

The genes are TRBV7-9 and TRBJ2-1; D is perhaps TRBD2 (5 bases). Deletions cut 3 bases from V and 5 bases from J, with 11 bases between. The CDR3 has 14 residues. Germline CDR1 reads SEHNR; CDR2 reads FQNEAQ (reference sequence). CDR3 in amino acids: CASSLSSLNNEQFF. CDR3 coding DNA: TGTGCCAGCAGCTTGTCTAGCTTAAACAATGAGCAGTTCTTC.

The DNA of the CDR3 is TGTGCCAGCAGCTCACCACTATCGGGAGTCCGACCAGATACGCAGTATTTT. It translates to CASSSPLSGVRPDTQYF. This chain connects TRBV7-2 to TRBJ2-3; possible D gene TRBD2, 6 bases. V was clipped by 4 bases and J by 4 bases, with 21 bases between them. Germline V gene data show CDR1 as SGHTA and CDR2 as FQGNSA. CDR3 length: 17 residues.

This clonotype showed up just a few times. This chain joins TRBV20-1 and TRBJ2-7; D is tentatively TRBD1 or TRBD2 (5 bases each). Germline CDR1 reads DFQATT; CDR2 reads SNEGSKA (reference sequence). Trimming took off 3 bases at V and 6 bases at J, with 15 bases between the two ends. There are 13 residues in the CDR3. CDR3 sequence reads: CSASEGRQREQYF. The CDR3 DNA sequence: TGCAGTGCTAGTGAGGGGCGCCAGCGCGAGCAGTACTTC.

This clonotype appeared a few times. This chain uses TRBV11-2 with TRBJ2-1, with 10 bases fitting TRBD2. The germline V gene encodes CDR1 SGHAT and CDR2 FQNNGV. V lost 2 bases, J lost 4 bases, and 5 bases stayed unmatched. The CDR3 has 16 amino acids. CDR3 amino acids: CASSLTSGKSYNEQFF. CDR3 in DNA: TGTGCCAGCAGCTTAACTAGCGGGAAGTCGTACAATGAGCAGTTCTTC.

The CDR3: CALRFWGFFPYEQYF. For the CDR3, the DNA is TGTGCCCTTCGTTTCTGGGGCTTCTTTCCCTACGAGCAGTACTTC. The gene calls are TRBV21-1 and TRBJ2-7; whether TRBD1, the table's D call, matches the DNA was not checked. TRBV21-1 is shown as a pseudogene. The CDR3 runs to 15 residues.

This clonotype was counted at least ten times. This chain uses TRBV6-1 with TRBJ2-7, with D perhaps TRBD2 (7 bases). Trimming shortened V by 7 bases and J by 2 bases, and 12 bases separated the two germline ends. This CDR3 region has 13 residues. Germline CDR1 reads MNHNS; CDR2 reads SASEGT. CDR3 nucleotide sequence: TGTGCCAGCAACCGGGGGGCGACCTACGAGCAGTACTTC. Protein sequence: CASNRGATYEQYF.

The chain carries TRBV30 and TRBJ2-1; D is unresolved. This CDR3 comprises 12 residues. V gave up 2 bases and J gave up 4 bases, with 6 bases separating them. Germline CDR1 GTSNPN, CDR2 SVGIG (reference sequence). The CDR3 region has the DNA TGTGCCTGGAGTCTCTCATACAATGAGCAGTTCTTC. Residues: CAWSLSYNEQFF.

V gene TRBV20-1 combines with J gene TRBJ2-7; 7 bases agree with TRBD1. The ends lost 8 bases at V and 0 bases at J; junction bases unmatched: 7. There are 13 residues in the CDR3. CDR1 is DFQATT, CDR2 SNEGSKA, per germline (reference sequence). In DNA form, the CDR3 reads TGCAGTCACAGGGGTGGGAGCTCCTACGAGCAGTACTTC. This codes for CSHRGGSSYEQYF.

This clonotype was seen more than once but under ten times. The chain combines TRBV5-1 with TRBJ2-7; D remains ambiguous. V was clipped by 4 bases and J by 5 bases, with 16 bases between them. The germline V gene has CDR1 SGHRS and CDR2 YFSETQ. CDR3 length: 14 amino acids. The CDR3 spells CASSSGVGLHEQYF. In DNA, the CDR3 is TGCGCCAGCAGCAGTGGGGTAGGCCTGCACGAGCAGTACTTC. Supplemented by reference TRBV5-1 and TRBJ2-7, the full variable domain reads KAGVTQTPRYLIKTRGQQVTLSCSPISGHRSVSWYQQTPGQGLQFLFEYFSETQRNKGNFPGRFSGRQFSNSRSEMNVSTLELGDSALYLCASSSGVGLHEQYFGPGTRLTVT.

The rearrangement uses TRBV20-1 and TRBJ2-2; the match to TRBD1 covers 7 bases. The CDR3 loop spans 16 amino acids. V shed 0 bases and J 7 bases; nucleotides not matched to a gene: 11. Per the germline V gene, CDR1 is DFQATT and CDR2 is SNEGSKA (reference sequence). The CDR3 bases are TGCAGTGCTAGAGATCCGCGACAGGGTGGGAACGGGGAGCTGTTTTTT. Translation gives CSARDPRQGGNGELFF.

A few counts support this clonotype. As DNA, the CDR3 is TGTGCCAGCAGCTTAGATGGATCCAGGGTTCAGACCCAGTACTTC. This translates into CASSLDGSRVQTQYF. The rearrangement links TRBV11-2 to TRBJ2-5; perhaps TRBD1 as D (5 bases). This CDR3 comprises 15 residues. The germline V gene has CDR1 SGHAT and CDR2 FQNNGV. Trimming left V 0 bases short and J 6 bases short, with 14 bases between.

The V gene is TRBV5-6, the J gene TRBJ2-3, with 8 bases aligning to TRBD2. The CDR3 is 16 residues long. Germline trimming cut 1 base from V and 0 bases from J; bases unmatched to any gene: 4. Germline loops: CDR1 SGHDT, CDR2 YYEEEE. The CDR3 DNA follows: TGTGCCAGCAGCTTGTCCAGCGGGGGTAGCACAGATACGCAGTATTTT. Protein: CASSLSSGGSTDTQYF. Looking up the rest from reference TRBV5-6 and TRBJ2-3 gives the full variable domain: DAGVTQSPTHLIKTRGQQVTLRCSPKSGHDTVSWYQQALGQGPQFIFQYYEEEERQRGNFPDRFSGHQFPNYSSELNVNALLLGDSALYLCASSLSSGGSTDTQYFGPGTRLTVL.

This clonotype has a single count. The J gene is TRBJ2-1, the V gene TRBV2, with unresolved D. In germline, CDR1 is SNHLY, CDR2 FYNNEI. V lost 7 bases, J lost 6 bases, and 13 bases lay in between. The CDR3 has 13 residues. CDR3 in DNA: TGTGCCAGCAACGGACCACCATCCAATGAGCAGTTCTTC. It translates to CASNGPPSNEQFF.

J is TRBJ2-7 and V is TRBV3-1; no clear D gene. Trimming took off 2 bases at V and 3 bases at J, with 11 bases between the two ends. Germline CDR1 and CDR2: LGHDT and YNNKEL (reference sequence). This CDR3 comprises 14 residues. CDR3 nucleotide sequence: TGTGCCAGCAGCCAAATGGGTCCCCTCTACGAGCAGTACTTC. Protein: CASSQMGPLYEQYF.

The chain couples TRBV5-1 to TRBJ1-6; 10 bases match TRBD1. CDR3 length: 21 amino acids. V gave up 0 bases and J gave up 2 bases; unmatched junction bases: 14. CDR1 is SGHRS, CDR2 YFSETQ, per germline. The CDR3 nucleotides read TGCGCCAGCAGCTTGGGAAGACCGGGACAGGGGAGCGAGACCTATAATTCACCCCTCCACTTT. Translated, it gives CASSLGRPGQGSETYNSPLHF.

This clonotype was counted once. The rearrangement uses TRBV2 and TRBJ2-1, with 9 bases matching TRBD1. CDR3 length: 14 amino acids. Germline V gene sequence: CDR1 SNHLY, CDR2 FYNNEI. The J segment lost 8 bases and the V segment lost 10 bases, leaving 12 bases of the junction unmatched. The CDR3 nucleotides are TGTGCCACTCCAAGACAGGGGGAATGGGATGAGCAGTTCTTC. It specifies CATPRQGEWDEQFF.

This clonotype was counted between two and nine times. V and J are TRBV29-1 and TRBJ2-5, with D uncertain. The V gene lost 6 bases and the J gene lost 5 bases, with 19 bases spanning the gap. From germline, CDR1 is SQVTM and CDR2 ANQGSEA. The length of the CDR3 is 14 residues. The chain's CDR3 is CSVLDPGHAETQYF. The CDR3 bases are TGCAGCGTCTTAGACCCCGGGCACGCGGAGACCCAGTACTTC.

This clonotype was seen more than once but under ten times. The V gene is TRBV7-2, the J gene TRBJ2-1, with 9 bases matching TRBD2. Germline CDR1 is SGHTA and CDR2 is FQGNSA. The CDR3 has 15 amino acids. V lost 5 bases and J lost 7; bases outside the gene matches: 9. The CDR3 nucleotides are TGTGCCAGCAGCCGAAGCGGGAGGCAGATAAATGAGCAGTTCTTC. Protein product: CASSRSGRQINEQFF.

This chain joins TRBV27 and TRBJ2-1; 13 nucleotides align to TRBD2. Unmatched junction bases numbered 8, after V lost 2 bases and J lost 7 bases. The CDR3 totals 17 residues. The germline gives CDR1 MNHEY, CDR2 SMNVEV (reference sequence). The CDR3: CASSLTPGLAGANEQFF. Written as DNA, the CDR3 is TGTGCCAGCAGTTTAACCCCCGGACTAGCGGGAGCTAATGAGCAGTTCTTC.

This clonotype was found once. A junction boundary mismatches the germline segment, possibly from a read error. This chain joins TRBV7-8 and TRBJ2-7; 7 nucleotides align to TRBD2. The CDR3 covers 17 residues. CDR1 and CDR2 (germline): SGHVS, FQNEAQ. The CDR3 DNA reads as TGCGCCAGCAGCCCTCATGGGGGGGGAAATTTCGGCTACGAGCAGTACTTC. It is translated as CASSPHGGGNFGYEQYF.

The J gene is TRBJ1-1, the V gene TRBV25-1; tentatively, D is TRBD1 (5 bases). In germline, CDR1 is MGHDK, CDR2 SYGVNS. The CDR3 runs 14 residues. V dropped 6 bases and J dropped 4 bases, with 15 bases sitting between them. Written as DNA, the CDR3 is TGTGCCAGCAGACCCCTGGGGGGGAGCACTGAAGCTTTCTTT. This encodes CASRPLGGSTEAFF.

This clonotype occurred many times. The rearrangement joins TRBV10-3 to TRBJ2-5; tentatively, D is TRBD2 (5 bases). CDR1 and CDR2 from the germline V gene are ENHRY and SYGVKD. The germline V and J ends were trimmed by 7 bases and 4 bases, with 16 bases remaining between them. There are 14 residues in the CDR3. The chain's CDR3 is CAIKEADYGETQYF. In nucleotides, the CDR3 is TGTGCCATCAAAGAAGCTGACTACGGAGAGACCCAGTACTTC.

Concerning this clonotype: A junction boundary mismatches the germline segment, possibly from a read error. The V call is TRBV20-1, the J call TRBJ1-6, with D unresolved. Germline V CDR1 and CDR2: DFQATT, SNEGSKA (reference sequence). The CDR3 consists of 12 residues. DNA of the CDR3: TGCAGTGTCTCGGACTTGGGTTCACCCCCCCACTTT. Protein product: CSVSDLGSPPHF.

The CDR3 loop is CAISATPLSGANVLTF. The DNA for the CDR3 is TGTGCCATCAGTGCGACACCTCTCTCTGGGGCCAACGTCCTGACTTTC. This chain links TRBV10-3 with TRBJ2-6; no definite D call. CDR1 is ENHRY, CDR2 SYGVKD, per germline. With 4 bases removed from V and 0 bases from J, the gap between germline ends came to 10 bases. The CDR3 runs to 16 residues.

The genes are TRBV15 and TRBJ1-2; D might be TRBD1 (6 bases). V gave up 4 bases and J gave up 7 bases, with 13 bases separating them. This CDR3 comprises 13 residues. CDR1 LNHNV and CDR2 YYDKDF come from the germline V gene (reference sequence). This CDR3 is CATSTRTEGGYTF. As DNA, the CDR3 is TGTGCCACCAGCACACGGACAGAGGGTGGCTACACCTTC.